These T cell receptor beta chains were read from a single sample in a study of blood T cell repertoires in COVID-19. This table comes from immunoSEQ multiplex PCR, and its TCRdb copy is limited to in-frame clones, with some not included. The table records over 250,000 clones, roughly nine tenths of them present only once. The sequenced sample was peripheral blood. Receptors were obtained from a young woman with COVID-19, enrolled during active disease. CDR3s include the opening cysteine and the closing phenylalanine or tryptophan. A D gene is named only where the DNA matches it firmly. Clone size appears in some rows only: once, few, many, or a class for an expanded clone.

J gene: TRBJ1-5; D gene: TRBD1; V gene: TRBV7-9; clone size: -; CDR3 protein: CASSLVGTGSGQPQHF; CDR3 DNA: TGTGCCAGCAGCTTAGTGGGGACAGGGAGCGGTCAGCCCCAGCATTTT
J gene: TRBJ2-7; D gene: -; V gene: TRBV5-1; clone size: few; CDR3 protein: CASSLRDSSYEQYF; CDR3 DNA: TGCGCCAGCAGCTTGAGGGACTCCTCCTACGAGCAGTACTTC
J gene: TRBJ2-1; D gene: -; V gene: TRBV5-4; clone size: -; CDR3 protein: CASSLGGGESYNEQFF; CDR3 DNA: TGTGCCAGCAGCTTGGGGGGCGGGGAATCCTACAATGAGCAGTTCTTC
J gene: TRBJ1-1; D gene: -; V gene: TRBV6-5; clone size: once; CDR3 protein: CASSPFDRNTEAFF; CDR3 DNA: TGTGCCAGCAGTCCCTTCGACAGGAACACTGAAGCTTTCTTT
J gene: TRBJ1-3; D gene: -; V gene: TRBV3-1/TRBV3-2; clone size: -; CDR3 protein: CASSQVESTIYF; CDR3 DNA: TGTGCCAGCAGCCAAGTGGAGAGCACCATATATTTT
J gene: TRBJ1-1; D gene: -; V gene: TRBV5-5; clone size: -; CDR3 protein: CASSSSRNTEAFF; CDR3 DNA: TGTGCCAGCAGCTCTTCTAGAAACACTGAAGCTTTCTTT
J gene: TRBJ1-2; D gene: TRBD1; V gene: TRBV28; clone size: -; CDR3 protein: CASSGTGQNYGYTF; CDR3 DNA: TGTGCCAGCAGTGGGACAGGGCAGAACTATGGCTACACCTTC
J gene: TRBJ1-4; D gene: -; V gene: TRBV2; clone size: -; CDR3 protein: CASSERPRVANEKLFF; CDR3 DNA: TGTGCCAGCAGTGAAAGGCCCAGGGTGGCTAATGAAAAACTGTTTTTT
J gene: TRBJ1-2; D gene: TRBD1; V gene: TRBV5-1; clone size: -; CDR3 protein: CASSSSGQGDYGYTF; CDR3 DNA: TGCGCCAGCAGCTCTAGCGGACAGGGTGACTATGGCTACACCTTC
J gene: TRBJ2-1; D gene: -; V gene: TRBV19; clone size: once; CDR3 protein: CASSGILRQSNEQFF; CDR3 DNA: TGTGCCAGTAGTGGCATCCTCCGACAGTCCAATGAGCAGTTCTTC
J gene: TRBJ1-1; D gene: -; V gene: TRBV9; clone size: -; CDR3 protein: CASRRVLNTEAFF; CDR3 DNA: TGTGCCAGCAGGAGGGTACTGAACACTGAAGCTTTCTTT
J gene: TRBJ1-1; D gene: -; V gene: TRBV27; clone size: -; CDR3 protein: CASIREWGMNTEAFF; CDR3 DNA: TGTGCCAGCATTCGGGAGTGGGGAATGAACACTGAAGCTTTCTTT
J gene: TRBJ2-1; D gene: TRBD2; V gene: TRBV30; clone size: once; CDR3 protein: CAWSVSSGSTYNEQFF; CDR3 DNA: TGTGCCTGGAGTGTATCTAGCGGGAGTACCTACAATGAGCAGTTCTTC
J gene: TRBJ1-2; D gene: TRBD1; V gene: TRBV5-1; clone size: -; CDR3 protein: CASSATGGFGYTF; CDR3 DNA: TGCGCCAGCAGCGCGACAGGGGGGTTTGGCTACACCTTC
J gene: TRBJ2-6; D gene: TRBD1; V gene: TRBV5-4; clone size: -; CDR3 protein: CASSGTGGLGANVLTF; CDR3 DNA: TGTGCCAGCAGTGGGACAGGGGGTTTGGGGGCCAACGTCCTGACTTTC
J gene: TRBJ1-6; D gene: -; V gene: TRBV6-5; clone size: -; CDR3 protein: CASTQGSTYNSPLHF; CDR3 DNA: TGTGCCAGCACCCAGGGGAGCACCTATAATTCACCCCTCCACTTT